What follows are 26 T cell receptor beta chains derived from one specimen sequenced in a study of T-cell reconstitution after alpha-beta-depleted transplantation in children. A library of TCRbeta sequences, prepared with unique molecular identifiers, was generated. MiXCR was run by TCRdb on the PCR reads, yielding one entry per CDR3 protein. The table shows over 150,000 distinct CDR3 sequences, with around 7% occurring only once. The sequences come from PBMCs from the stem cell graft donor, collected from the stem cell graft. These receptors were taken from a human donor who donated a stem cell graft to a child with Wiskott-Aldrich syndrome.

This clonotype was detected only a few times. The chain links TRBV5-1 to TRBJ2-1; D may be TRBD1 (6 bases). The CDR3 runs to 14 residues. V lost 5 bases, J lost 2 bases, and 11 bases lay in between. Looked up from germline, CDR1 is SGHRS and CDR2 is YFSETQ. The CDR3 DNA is TGCGCCAGCAGAGAGGGGACACCCTACAATGAGCAGTTCTTC. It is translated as CASREGTPYNEQFF.

The CDR3: CASSSGSRMNTEAFF. The DNA of the CDR3 is TGTGCCAGCAGCTCCGGGTCGAGGATGAACACTGAAGCTTTCTTT. The J gene is TRBJ1-1, the V gene TRBV7-6; D call uncertain. The V and J ends lost 4 bases and 0 bases respectively, with 12 bases between them. The germline gives CDR1 SGHVS, CDR2 FNYEAQ. There are 15 residues in the CDR3. The full variable domain, with the rest looked up from reference TRBV7-6 and TRBJ1-1, is GAGVSQSPRYKVTKRGQDVALRCDPISGHVSLYWYRQALGQGPEFLTYFNYEAQQDKSGLPNDRFSAERPEGSISTLTIQRTEQRDSAMYRCASSSGSRMNTEAFFGQGTRLTVV.

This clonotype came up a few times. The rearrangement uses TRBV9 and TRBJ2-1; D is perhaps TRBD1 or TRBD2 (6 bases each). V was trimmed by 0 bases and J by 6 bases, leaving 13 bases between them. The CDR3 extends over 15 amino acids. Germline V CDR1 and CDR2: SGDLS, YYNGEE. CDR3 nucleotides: TGTGCCAGCAGCGTAGTCTGGGGGGCTGGCAATGAGCAGTTCTTC. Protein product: CASSVVWGAGNEQFF.

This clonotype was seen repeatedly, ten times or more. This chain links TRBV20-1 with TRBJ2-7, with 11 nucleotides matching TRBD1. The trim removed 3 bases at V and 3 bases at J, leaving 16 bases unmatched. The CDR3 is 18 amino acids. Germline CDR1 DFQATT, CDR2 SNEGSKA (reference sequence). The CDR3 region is CSASSYRDRGKIFYEQYF. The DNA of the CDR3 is TGCAGTGCTAGTTCTTATCGGGACAGGGGGAAAATTTTCTACGAGCAGTACTTC.

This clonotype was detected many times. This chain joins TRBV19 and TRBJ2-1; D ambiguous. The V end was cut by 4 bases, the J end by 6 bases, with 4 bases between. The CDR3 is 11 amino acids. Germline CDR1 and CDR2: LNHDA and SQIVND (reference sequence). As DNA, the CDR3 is TGTGCCAGTAGTAGGGTCAATGAGCAGTTCTTC. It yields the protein CASSRVNEQFF.

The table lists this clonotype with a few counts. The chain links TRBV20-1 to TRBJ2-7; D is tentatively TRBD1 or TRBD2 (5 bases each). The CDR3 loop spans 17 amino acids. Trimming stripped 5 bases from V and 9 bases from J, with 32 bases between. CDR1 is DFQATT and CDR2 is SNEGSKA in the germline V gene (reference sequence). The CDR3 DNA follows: TGCAGTGCTGGCCGGGACGGCTCATCCCGAGCACTAAGGGGGCAGTACTTC. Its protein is CSAGRDGSSRALRGQYF.

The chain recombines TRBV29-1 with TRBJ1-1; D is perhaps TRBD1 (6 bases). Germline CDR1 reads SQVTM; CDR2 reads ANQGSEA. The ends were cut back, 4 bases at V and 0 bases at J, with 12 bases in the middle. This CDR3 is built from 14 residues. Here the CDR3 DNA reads TGCAGCGTTGGGCGGGGGCAGGTGAACACTGAAGCTTTCTTT. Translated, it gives CSVGRGQVNTEAFF.

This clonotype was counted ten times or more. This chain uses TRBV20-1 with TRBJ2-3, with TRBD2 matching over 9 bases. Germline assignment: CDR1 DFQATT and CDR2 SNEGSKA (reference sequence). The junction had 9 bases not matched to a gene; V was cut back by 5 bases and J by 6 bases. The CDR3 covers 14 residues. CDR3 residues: CSASGSGSRDTQYF. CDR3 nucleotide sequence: TGCAGTGCTTCAGGTAGCGGGAGTCGGGATACGCAGTATTTT.

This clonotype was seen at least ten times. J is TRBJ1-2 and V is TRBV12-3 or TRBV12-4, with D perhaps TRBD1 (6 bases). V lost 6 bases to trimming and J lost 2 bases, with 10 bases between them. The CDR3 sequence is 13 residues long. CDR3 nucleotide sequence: TGTGCCAGCAGGGCGGACAGCAACTATGGCTACACCTTC. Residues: CASRADSNYGYTF.

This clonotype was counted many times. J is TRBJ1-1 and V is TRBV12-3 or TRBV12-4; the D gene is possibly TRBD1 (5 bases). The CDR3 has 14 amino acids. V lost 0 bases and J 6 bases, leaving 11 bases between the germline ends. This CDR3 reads CASSLARGVAEAFF. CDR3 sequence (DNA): TGTGCCAGCAGTTTAGCGAGGGGTGTAGCTGAAGCTTTCTTT.

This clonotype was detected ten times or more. This CDR3 reads CASTGTSGENLNTGELFF. CDR3 sequence (DNA): TGTGCCAGCACTGGGACTAGCGGAGAAAATTTGAACACCGGGGAGCTGTTTTTT. This sequence joins TRBV2 and TRBJ2-2, with 11 nucleotides matching TRBD2. V dropped 7 bases and J dropped 1; count of bases not matched to a gene: 11. Germline V gene lookup returns CDR1 SNHLY and CDR2 FYNNEI. This CDR3 comprises 18 residues.

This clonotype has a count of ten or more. The CDR3 here is CASRGPSGSINEQYF. The DNA for the CDR3 is TGTGCCAGCAGGGGACCTAGCGGGAGCATAAACGAGCAGTACTTC. This sequence joins TRBV12-3 or TRBV12-4 and TRBJ2-7; 10 positions match TRBD2. The CDR3 runs 15 residues. The V and J ends lost 6 bases and 5 bases, in that order; junction bases with no gene match: 10.

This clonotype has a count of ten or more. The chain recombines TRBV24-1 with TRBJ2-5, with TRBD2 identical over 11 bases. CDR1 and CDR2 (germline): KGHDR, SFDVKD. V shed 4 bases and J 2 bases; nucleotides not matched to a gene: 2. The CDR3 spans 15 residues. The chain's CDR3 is CATSETSGAQETQYF. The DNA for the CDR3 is TGTGCCACCAGTGAGACTAGCGGGGCGCAAGAGACCCAGTACTTC.

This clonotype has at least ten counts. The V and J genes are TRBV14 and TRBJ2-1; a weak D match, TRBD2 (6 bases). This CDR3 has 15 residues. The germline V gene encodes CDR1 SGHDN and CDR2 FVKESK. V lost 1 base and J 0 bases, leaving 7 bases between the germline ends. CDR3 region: CASSQGDSSYNEQFF. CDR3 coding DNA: TGTGCCAGCAGCCAAGGGGACTCCTCCTACAATGAGCAGTTCTTC. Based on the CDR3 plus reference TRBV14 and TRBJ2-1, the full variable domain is EAGVTQFPSHSVIEKGQTVTLRCDPISGHDNLYWYRRVMGKEIKFLLHFVKESKQDESGMPNNRFLAERTGGTYSTLKVQPAELEDSGVYFCASSQGDSSYNEQFFGPGTRLTVL.

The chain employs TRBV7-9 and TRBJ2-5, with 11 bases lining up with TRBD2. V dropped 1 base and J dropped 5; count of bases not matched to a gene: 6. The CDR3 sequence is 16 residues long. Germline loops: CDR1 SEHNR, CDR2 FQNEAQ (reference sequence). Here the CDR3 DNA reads TGTGCCAGCAGCTTAGGTTCTAGCGGGAGGAAGGAGACCCAGTACTTC. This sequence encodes CASSLGSSGRKETQYF.

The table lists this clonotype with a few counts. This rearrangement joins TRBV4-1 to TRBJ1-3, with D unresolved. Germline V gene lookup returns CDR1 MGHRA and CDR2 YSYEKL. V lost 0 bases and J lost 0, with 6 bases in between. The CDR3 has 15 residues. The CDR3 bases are TGCGCCAGCAGCCAAGATCCTCCCTCTGGAAACACCATATATTTT. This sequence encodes CASSQDPPSGNTIYF.

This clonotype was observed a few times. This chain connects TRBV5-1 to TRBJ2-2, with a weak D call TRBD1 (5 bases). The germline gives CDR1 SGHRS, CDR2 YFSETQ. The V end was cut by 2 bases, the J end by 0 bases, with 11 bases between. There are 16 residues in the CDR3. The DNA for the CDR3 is TGCGCCAGCAGCTTTTGGGGCGTCTCGAACACCGGGGAGCTGTTTTTT. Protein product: CASSFWGVSNTGELFF.

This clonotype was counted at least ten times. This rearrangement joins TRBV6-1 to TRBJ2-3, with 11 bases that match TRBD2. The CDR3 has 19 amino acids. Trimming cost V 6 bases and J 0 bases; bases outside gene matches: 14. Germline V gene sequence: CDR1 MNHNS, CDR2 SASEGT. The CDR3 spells CASRGPLAGGPPSTDTQYF. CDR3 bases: TGTGCCAGCAGGGGTCCTCTAGCGGGGGGTCCACCTAGCACAGATACGCAGTATTTT.

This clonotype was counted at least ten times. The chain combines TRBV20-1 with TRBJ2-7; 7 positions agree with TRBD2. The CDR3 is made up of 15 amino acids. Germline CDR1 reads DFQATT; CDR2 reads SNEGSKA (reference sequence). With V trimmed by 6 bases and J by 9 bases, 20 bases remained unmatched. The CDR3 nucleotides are TGCAGTGCGGCCACTCCGGGACTAAATTTACGAAGGCAGTACTTC. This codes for CSAATPGLNLRRQYF.

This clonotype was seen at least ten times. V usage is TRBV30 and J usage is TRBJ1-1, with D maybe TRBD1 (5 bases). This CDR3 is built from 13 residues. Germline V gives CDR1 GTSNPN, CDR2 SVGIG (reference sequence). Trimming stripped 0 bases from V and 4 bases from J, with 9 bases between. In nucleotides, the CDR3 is TGTGCCTGGAGTGTACGTGGGGGCACTGAAGCTTTCTTT. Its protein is CAWSVRGGTEAFF.

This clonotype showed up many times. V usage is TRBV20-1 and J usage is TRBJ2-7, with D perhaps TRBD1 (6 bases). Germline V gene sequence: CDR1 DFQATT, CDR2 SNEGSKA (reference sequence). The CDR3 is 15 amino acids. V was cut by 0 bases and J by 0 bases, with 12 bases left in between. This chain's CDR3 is CSARDVAGASYEQYF. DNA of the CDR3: TGCAGTGCTAGAGATGTGGCAGGGGCCTCCTACGAGCAGTACTTC.

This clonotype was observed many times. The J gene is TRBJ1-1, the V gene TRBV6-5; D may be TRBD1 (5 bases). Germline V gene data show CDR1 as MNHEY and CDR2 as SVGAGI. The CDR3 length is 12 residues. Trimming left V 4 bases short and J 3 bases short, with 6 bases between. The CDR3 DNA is TGTGCCAGCAGTTTGGGGGACACTGAAGCTTTCTTT. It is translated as CASSLGDTEAFF.

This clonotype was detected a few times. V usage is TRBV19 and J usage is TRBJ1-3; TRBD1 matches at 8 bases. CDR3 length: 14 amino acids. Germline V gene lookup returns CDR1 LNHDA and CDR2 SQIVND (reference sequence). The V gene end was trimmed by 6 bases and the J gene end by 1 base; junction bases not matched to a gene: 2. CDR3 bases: TGTGCCAGTAGCCGGGACAGGTCTGGAAACACCATATATTTT. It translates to CASSRDRSGNTIYF.

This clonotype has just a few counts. DNA of the CDR3: TGTGCCAGCAGCTTAGACAGGGGTGGCACAGATACGCAGTATTTT. It is translated as CASSLDRGGTDTQYF. The chain is built from TRBV7-9 and TRBJ2-3, with 7 bases fitting TRBD1. After removal of 1 base from V and 1 base from J, the junction contained 2 bases not matched to a gene. Looked up from germline, CDR1 is SEHNR and CDR2 is FQNEAQ (reference sequence). CDR3 length: 15 amino acids.

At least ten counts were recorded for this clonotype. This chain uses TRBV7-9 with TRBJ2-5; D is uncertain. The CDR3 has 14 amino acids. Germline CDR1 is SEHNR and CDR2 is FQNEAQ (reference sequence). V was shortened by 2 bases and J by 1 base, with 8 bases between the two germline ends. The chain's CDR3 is CASSLSRSQETQYF. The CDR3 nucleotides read TGTGCCAGCAGCTTATCTCGCAGCCAAGAGACCCAGTACTTC.

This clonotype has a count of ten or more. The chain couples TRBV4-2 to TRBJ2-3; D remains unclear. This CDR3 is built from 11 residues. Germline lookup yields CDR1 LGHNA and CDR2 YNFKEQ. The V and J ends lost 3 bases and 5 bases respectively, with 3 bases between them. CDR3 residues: CASSHEDTQYF. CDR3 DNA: TGTGCCAGCAGCCATGAAGATACGCAGTATTTT.